This TCR beta chain was captured by sequencing in a study of blood T cell repertoires in COVID-19. Followed over time, Seattle patients had been enrolled while infection was active. The protocol was immunoSEQ multiplex PCR, while the TCRdb copy is restricted to in-frame clones and leaves out a portion. The sample lists under 450,000 clones; about 91% were seen once. Trimming took off 6 bases at V and 1 base at J, with 10 bases between the two ends. The CDR3 is made up of 14 amino acids. From germline, CDR1 is MDHEN and CDR2 SYDVKM. The chain uses TRBV28 and TRBJ1-3; D gene unclear. The sequenced sample consisted of peripheral blood. The TCR originated in a woman aged 50 to 60 with COVID-19, enrolled during active disease. CDR3 amino acids: CASRRVLSGNTIYF. The CDR3 DNA follows: TGTGCCAGCAGGAGGGTGCTATCTGGAAACACCATATATTTT. The full variable domain, completed using reference TRBV28 and TRBJ1-3, is DVKVTQSSRYLVKRTGEKVFLECVQDMDHENMFWYRQDPGLGLRLIYFSYDVKMKEKGDIPEGYSVSREKKERFSLILESASTNQTSMYLCASRRVLSGNTIYFGEGSWLTVV.